This passage covers 3 T cell receptor beta chains from one sample sequenced in a study of shared clonotypes between healthy human individuals. Profiling relied on immunoSEQ multiplex PCR, and the TCRdb table lists in-frame clones only, not all of them. This table holds over a million clones, 75% to 85% found once. Material: memory CD4+ T cells from PBMCs. Specified subset: CD45RA-negative fraction. The receptor source for this set is a man younger than 35 in good health. Some clones in this sample may be carry-over from other donors' samples.

This chain connects TRBV2 to TRBJ2-7; D may be TRBD2 (6 bases). Looked up from germline, CDR1 is SNHLY and CDR2 is FYNNEI. The CDR3 is 15 amino acids. V was shortened by 3 bases and J by 1 base, with 13 bases between the two germline ends. The CDR3 region has the DNA TGTGCCAGCAGTGATATCGGGAGCGGATCCTACGAGCAGTACTTC. This sequence encodes CASSDIGSGSYEQYF.

This chain joins TRBV13 and TRBJ2-1; D call uncertain. V shed 4 bases and J shed 6 bases, with 13 bases lying between them. This CDR3 comprises 14 residues. Per the germline V gene, CDR1 is PRHDT and CDR2 is FYEKMQ (reference sequence). The CDR3 protein is CASSSKVGSNEQFF. The CDR3 bases are TGTGCCAGCAGCTCGAAGGTCGGAAGCAATGAGCAGTTCTTC. Full variable domain (remainder filled in from reference TRBV13 and TRBJ2-1): AAGVIQSPRHLIKEKRETATLKCYPIPRHDTVYWYQQGPGQDPQFLISFYEKMQSDKGSIPDRFSAQQFSDYHSELNMSSLELGDSALYFCASSSKVGSNEQFFGPGTRLTVL.

The CDR3 spells CASSLEGSAYNEQFF. CDR3 in DNA: TGCGCCAGCAGCTTGGAAGGTAGCGCATACAATGAGCAGTTCTTC. The V call is TRBV5-1, the J call TRBJ2-1; possibly TRBD2 for D (5 bases). Germline V gene lookup returns CDR1 SGHRS and CDR2 YFSETQ. The CDR3 is made up of 15 amino acids. Trimming removed 0 bases from V and 4 bases from J, with 11 bases in between.